This entry is about one T cell receptor beta chain. This sample stems from a study of blood T cell repertoires in COVID-19. Study-wide background: Donors in the United States, Italy and Spain gave samples during acute or convalescent COVID-19. T cells, B-cell-depleted T cells, or PBMCs supplied cDNA or gDNA.

The CDR3 loop spans 16 amino acids. The V gene's germline CDR1 is SGHAT and CDR2 FQNNGV. V lost 5 bases to trimming and J lost 2 bases; unmatched junction nucleotides: 11. Authors' analysis steps: Using reference gene primer amplification, nucleated cell counts were estimated. Produced via immunoSEQ multiplex PCR; TCRdb's table is partial and in-frame only. The DNA gave D and trimming, while V, J and clone size come from that table. The sample records about 86,000 clones, roughly 86% being singletons. Sequencing input: peripheral blood. The sequence came from a woman older than 75 with acute or convalescent COVID-19. The chain combines TRBV11-2 with TRBJ2-7; TRBD1 matches at 8 bases. In DNA form, the CDR3 reads TGTGCCAGCAGCAAGGGACAGGACAGGGCGGCCTACGAGCAGTACTTC. Translated, it gives CASSKGQDRAAYEQYF.